The 23 T cell receptor beta chains given below trace back to one sample, sequenced in a study of response to subunit inactivated influenza vaccine. TCRdb itself ran the RT-PCR reads through MiXCR, one entry per CDR3 protein. The sample has 500,000 to 550,000 distinct CDR3 sequences, under 8.5% seen once; the top ten hold around 13%. The sequenced sample was PBMCs from blood, obtained less than 30 months after vaccination. The receptor source for this set is a man aged 45 to 70 who received an inactivated influenza vaccine.

This clonotype was picked up a small number of times. J is TRBJ1-1 and V is TRBV12-3 or TRBV12-4, with TRBD1 matching 7 bases. V was pared by 8 bases and J by 0 bases, with 3 bases of the junction left unmatched. CDR3 size: 13 residues. The CDR3 DNA reads TGTGCCAGCGGAACAGGGGTGAACACTGAAGCTTTCTTT. It translates to CASGTGVNTEAFF.

There are a few counts of this clonotype. V gene TRBV20-1 combines with J gene TRBJ2-3; no definite D call. The germline V gene has CDR1 DFQATT and CDR2 SNEGSKA (reference sequence). The CDR3 is 12 amino acids. The V gene lost 3 bases and the J gene lost 5 bases, with 9 bases spanning the gap. This CDR3 is CSASPPKDTQYF. The CDR3 DNA follows: TGCAGTGCTAGTCCCCCAAAAGATACGCAGTATTTT.

The chain's CDR3 is CASSVNPPGTGEDGYTF. CDR3 nucleotides: TGTGCCAGCAGTGTAAACCCGCCCGGGACAGGGGAAGATGGCTACACCTTC. This chain joins TRBV2 and TRBJ1-2, with TRBD1 matching 10 bases. The germline V gene has CDR1 SNHLY and CDR2 FYNNEI. J was trimmed by 6 bases and V by 4 bases; bases with no gene match: 14. The CDR3 covers 17 residues.

In the case of this clonotype: At one boundary the junction diverges from the germline segment, which might be a read error. The chain combines TRBV2 with TRBJ2-2; TRBD2 aligns across 8 bases. The germline CDR1 and CDR2 sequences are SNHLY and FYNNEI. The CDR3 sequence is 14 residues long. DNA of the CDR3: TGTGCCCGCAGTGTAGCGGGAAACACCGGGGAGCTGTTTTTT. Translation: CARSVAGNTGELFF.

The chain combines TRBV29-1 with TRBJ2-7, with TRBD2 as a possible D gene (6 bases). Trimming pared 4 bases from V and 6 bases from J, leaving 13 bases between. Germline CDR1 SQVTM, CDR2 ANQGSEA. The CDR3 is made up of 12 amino acids. The CDR3, as DNA: TGCAGCGTTGGACTAGTCGGCCCCGAGCAGTACTTC. It translates to CSVGLVGPEQYF.

The chain joins TRBV12-3 or TRBV12-4 to TRBJ2-1, with D possibly called TRBD1 or TRBD2 (5 bases each). This CDR3 spans 13 amino acids. Between the trimmed V and J ends, which lost 7 bases and 7 bases, there was a span of 14 bases. The CDR3 loop is CASTGPWGNEQFF. The CDR3 nucleotides read TGTGCCAGCACCGGTCCCTGGGGGAATGAGCAGTTCTTC.

This clonotype was found many times. The chain uses TRBV27 and TRBJ2-7; TRBD2 matches at 11 bases. From germline, CDR1 is MNHEY and CDR2 SMNVEV (reference sequence). This CDR3 has 14 residues. Trimming took 6 bases from V and 5 from J; bases not matched to a gene: 6. The CDR3 DNA follows: TGTGCCAGCAGCCGACTAGCGGGAACCAACGAGCAGTACTTC. It encodes CASSRLAGTNEQYF.

Ten or more counts support this clonotype. This chain joins TRBV4-1 and TRBJ1-4; D is unresolved. CDR1 is MGHRA and CDR2 is YSYEKL in the germline V gene. The length of the CDR3 is 14 residues. The V end lost 1 base, the J end lost 0 bases, and 3 bases lay between the germline ends. The CDR3 DNA sequence: TGCGCCAGCAGCCAAGTTGCAACTAATGAAAAACTGTTTTTT. Amino acid sequence: CASSQVATNEKLFF.

This clonotype has a handful of counts. The V and J genes are TRBV7-2 and TRBJ2-6; D possibly corresponds to TRBD2 (6 bases). The CDR3 loop spans 15 amino acids. V was trimmed by 5 bases and J by 0 bases, leaving 8 bases between them. Per germline, CDR1 SGHTA and CDR2 FQGNSA. The CDR3 DNA follows: TGTGCCAGCAGCACGGGAGCCTCTGGGGCCAACGTCCTGACTTTC. Encoded protein: CASSTGASGANVLTF.

Worth noting for this clonotype: This clone may be a read error of a much larger clone one base away. The chain is built from TRBV28 and TRBJ2-5, with 7 bases that match TRBD2. The CDR3 spans 16 residues. Germline CDR1 is MDHEN and CDR2 is SYDVKM. The CDR3 bases are TGTACCAGCAGTCCGGCCCCCGGGGGGTCCGTGTTGGCCCAGTACTTC. It is translated as CTSSPAPGGSVLAQYF.

The V call is TRBV15, the J call TRBJ2-1; no firm D call. The V and J ends lost 2 bases and 9 bases respectively, with 14 bases between them. CDR1 LNHNV and CDR2 YYDKDF come from the germline V gene (reference sequence). The CDR3 has 14 amino acids. The CDR3 here is CATSRTFSEAEQFF. CDR3 DNA sequence: TGTGCCACCAGCAGAACCTTTAGTGAGGCTGAGCAGTTCTTC.

This clonotype was seen more than once but under ten times. The genes are TRBV4-3 and TRBJ2-7, with D maybe TRBD2 (6 bases). Trimming took off 3 bases at V and 7 bases at J, with 22 bases between the two ends. Germline lookup yields CDR1 LGHNA and CDR2 YSLEER. This CDR3 has 16 amino acids. Here the CDR3 DNA reads TGCGCCAGCAGCCACGGACGACTAGGCGGTTTCGGAGAGCAGTACTTC. It encodes CASSHGRLGGFGEQYF.

This clonotype has a count of ten or more. The chain joins TRBV7-9 to TRBJ2-2; TRBD2 matches 8 bases. Germline V CDR1 and CDR2: SEHNR, FQNEAQ (reference sequence). This CDR3 contains 17 residues. Trimming at V came to 3 bases and at J to 3 bases, leaving 9 bases not matched to a gene. The CDR3 protein is CASSFGREVKDTGELFF. CDR3 sequence (DNA): TGTGCCAGCAGCTTCGGGCGGGAGGTGAAGGACACCGGGGAGCTGTTTTTT.

This clonotype was seen ten or more times. This chain connects TRBV12-3 or TRBV12-4 to TRBJ2-2; D is unclear. CDR3 size: 14 residues. V dropped 2 bases and J dropped 4 bases, with 8 bases sitting between them. CDR3 in DNA: TGTGCCAGCAGTTTACTGTCGTCCACCGGGGAGCTGTTTTTT. As protein: CASSLLSSTGELFF.

This clonotype was counted between two and nine times. The V and J genes are TRBV19 and TRBJ2-1; 10 bases agree with TRBD2. V dropped 3 bases and J dropped 8; count of bases not matched to a gene: 10. This CDR3 region has 16 residues. Germline V CDR1 and CDR2: LNHDA, SQIVND (reference sequence). Here the CDR3 DNA reads TGTGCCAGTAGTATCGGGTCTAGCGGGAGTTCACATGAGCAGTTCTTC. Translation gives CASSIGSSGSSHEQFF.

The table lists this clonotype with many counts. The gene calls are TRBV5-1 and TRBJ1-2; possibly TRBD1 for D (5 bases). The V and J ends lost 3 bases and 4 bases respectively, with 13 bases between them. Germline CDR1 is SGHRS and CDR2 is YFSETQ. The CDR3 sequence is 14 residues long. The CDR3 spells CASSSGEGIYGYTF. CDR3 nucleotides: TGCGCCAGCAGCTCCGGGGAGGGGATCTATGGCTACACCTTC.

CDR3 residues: CASSLEGGAFDEQFF. The CDR3 region has the DNA TGTGCCAGCAGCTTAGAGGGAGGCGCTTTCGATGAGCAGTTCTTC. The chain uses TRBV7-2 and TRBJ2-1, with D possibly matching TRBD2 (6 bases). The CDR3 is made up of 15 amino acids. Germline V gene lookup returns CDR1 SGHTA and CDR2 FQGNSA. V was shortened by 1 base and J by 8 bases, with 15 bases between the two germline ends.

This clonotype was seen repeatedly, ten times or more. V is TRBV4-3 and J is TRBJ1-1, with 7 bases aligning to TRBD1. V shed 4 bases and J 5 bases; nucleotides not matched to a gene: 13. Germline lookup yields CDR1 LGHNA and CDR2 YSLEER. The CDR3 consists of 16 residues. Here the CDR3 reads CASSPTGVSKVTEAFF. The DNA of the CDR3 is TGCGCCAGCAGCCCCACAGGGGTATCAAAGGTGACTGAAGCTTTCTTT.

The genes are TRBV3-1 and TRBJ1-2, with a tentative D call TRBD1 (5 bases). The CDR3 spans 13 residues. Trimming shortened V by 7 bases and J by 2 bases, and 11 bases separated the two germline ends. Looked up from germline, CDR1 is LGHDT and CDR2 is YNNKEL (reference sequence). CDR3 residues: CASTQGQNYGYTF. In nucleotides, the CDR3 is TGTGCCAGCACCCAGGGCCAGAACTATGGCTACACCTTC.

In this sample, this clonotype turned up many times. The chain recombines TRBV5-1 with TRBJ2-3, with 9 bases matching TRBD1. V dropped 4 bases and J dropped 2; count of bases not matched to a gene: 5. CDR1 SGHRS and CDR2 YFSETQ come from the germline V gene. The CDR3 is 15 residues long. The DNA of the CDR3 is TGCGCCAGCAGCCGGGACAGGGTGGACACAGATACGCAGTATTTT. Encoded protein: CASSRDRVDTDTQYF.

The V and J genes are TRBV7-3 and TRBJ2-7; D possibly corresponds to TRBD1 (6 bases). CDR1 is SGHTA and CDR2 is FQGTGA in the germline V gene. The CDR3 covers 18 residues. Trimming stripped 3 bases from V and 2 bases from J, with 23 bases between. Written as DNA, the CDR3 is TGTGCCAGCAGCTTGTTTCCCTGGACACGGGACAAAACCTACGAGCAGTACTTC. It codes for CASSLFPWTRDKTYEQYF.

V and J are TRBV24-1 and TRBJ2-1; 11 bases are a match to TRBD2. This CDR3 region has 16 residues. Germline V gene sequence: CDR1 KGHDR, CDR2 SFDVKD. The V segment lost 5 bases and the J segment 3 bases; nucleotides outside the gene matches: 5. The CDR3 DNA is TGTGCCACCAGTGGTCCGGGACTAGCGGTCTACAATGAGCAGTTCTTC. Protein product: CATSGPGLAVYNEQFF.

V is TRBV12-3 or TRBV12-4 and J is TRBJ1-1; D is ambiguous. The CDR3 is 13 amino acids. V was clipped by 5 bases and J by 4 bases, with 11 bases between them. The CDR3 here is CASSDRAATEAFF. The CDR3 nucleotides are TGTGCCAGCAGTGATAGGGCCGCCACTGAAGCTTTCTTT.